Following are 9 T cell receptor beta chains from one sample sequenced in a study of T cell responses to AZD1222 COVID-19 vaccine. Libraries were prepared by immunoSEQ multiplex PCR; TCRdb keeps only in-frame clonotypes and omits some of them. The sample lists about 190,000 clones, about 94% occurring once. This sample comprised peripheral blood, obtained on day 0 of AZD1222 vaccination. The receptors shown here come from an adult in good health.

The chain couples TRBV23-1 to TRBJ2-6; 9 bases match TRBD1. TRBV23-1 is identified as an open reading frame with a role that is uncertain. Germline trimming cut 6 bases from V and 0 bases from J; bases unmatched to any gene: 15. The CDR3 totals 20 residues. Written as DNA, the CDR3 is TGCGCCAGCAGGAGGGGGACAGGGAATTTAGTGGCCTCTGGGGCCAACGTCCTGACTTTC. It specifies CASRRGTGNLVASGANVLTF.

The CDR3 DNA follows: TGTGCCACCAGCAGGGGAAGGGACAGGGTATCTTCCGAGCAGTACTTC. Its protein product is CATSRGRDRVSSEQYF. The chain is built from TRBV15 and TRBJ2-7, with 9 bases fitting TRBD1. Germline V gene lookup returns CDR1 LNHNV and CDR2 YYDKDF (reference sequence). J lost 6 bases, V lost 3 bases, and 12 bases had no gene match. This CDR3 is 16 amino acids long.

This clone has a single count. The chain is built from TRBV21-1 and TRBJ2-3; the D segment call TRBD2 is taken from the table without a DNA check. TRBV21-1 is given as a pseudogene. This CDR3 region has 13 residues. The CDR3 loop is CASSKKGGTMQYF. The CDR3 DNA sequence: TGTGCCAGCAGCAAAAAGGGCGGGACTATGCAGTATTTT.

CDR3 sequence (DNA): TGCGCCAGCAGTGAAGGGGGCTTCTCCTACGAGCAGTACTTC. Translated, it gives CASSEGGFSYEQYF. J is TRBJ2-7 and V is TRBV10-1, with 7 nucleotides matching TRBD1. Per germline, CDR1 WNHNN and CDR2 SYGVQD (reference sequence). Trimming at V came to 3 bases and at J to 0 bases, leaving 2 bases not matched to a gene. CDR3 length: 14 residues.

The chain combines TRBV9 with TRBJ1-6; D remains ambiguous. The CDR3 loop spans 14 amino acids. Trimming shortened V by 4 bases and J by 9 bases, and 14 bases separated the two germline ends. The germline gives CDR1 SGDLS, CDR2 YYNGEE. CDR3 residues: CASSPGVGFSPLHF. The CDR3 DNA follows: TGTGCCAGCAGCCCCGGAGTAGGGTTTTCACCCCTCCACTTT.

The V gene is TRBV19, the J gene TRBJ1-2; D remains unclear. Trimming removed 7 bases at V and 6 bases at J, with 27 bases between. The germline gives CDR1 LNHDA, CDR2 SQIVND (reference sequence). This CDR3 contains 17 residues. CDR3 sequence (DNA): TGTGCCAGTACCATATTGGTAGGCCGAGAGTATTCGGATGGCTACACCTTC. Translated: CASTILVGREYSDGYTF.

V is TRBV20-1 and J is TRBJ2-1; 7 bases are shared with TRBD1. This CDR3 comprises 13 residues. V lost 3 bases, J lost 9 bases, and 8 bases stayed unmatched. Germline-derived CDR1 and CDR2 are DFQATT and SNEGSKA (reference sequence). In DNA form, the CDR3 reads TGCAGTGCTAGTCTAAGGACAGGAGGTGAGCAGTTCTTC. Protein: CSASLRTGGEQFF.

The chain is built from TRBV19 and TRBJ2-6; 7 bases map to TRBD1. CDR3 length equals 17 residues. The germline V gene has CDR1 LNHDA and CDR2 SQIVND (reference sequence). V was pared by 8 bases and J by 0 bases, with 10 bases of the junction left unmatched. The CDR3 region is CASRGDSDSSGANVLTF. CDR3 DNA sequence: TGTGCCAGTCGTGGGGACAGCGATAGCTCTGGGGCCAACGTCCTGACTTTC.

The chain uses TRBV2 and TRBJ1-2; D possibly corresponds to TRBD1 (5 bases). The CDR3 is 14 residues long. Germline CDR1 SNHLY, CDR2 FYNNEI. V was cut by 4 bases and J by 2 bases, with 11 bases left in between. As DNA, the CDR3 is TGTGCCAGCAGTGTTATGGGGCTCAACTATGGCTACACCTTC. It yields the protein CASSVMGLNYGYTF.